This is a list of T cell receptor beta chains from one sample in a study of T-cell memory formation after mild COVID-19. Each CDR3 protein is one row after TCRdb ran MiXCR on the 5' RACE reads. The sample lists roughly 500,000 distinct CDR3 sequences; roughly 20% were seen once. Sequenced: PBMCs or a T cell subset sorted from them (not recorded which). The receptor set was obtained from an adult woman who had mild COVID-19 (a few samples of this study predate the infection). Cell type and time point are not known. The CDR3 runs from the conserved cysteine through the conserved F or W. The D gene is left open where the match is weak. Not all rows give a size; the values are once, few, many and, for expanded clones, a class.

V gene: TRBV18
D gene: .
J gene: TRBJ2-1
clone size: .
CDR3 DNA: TGTGCCAGCTCACCATTGACCTACAATGAGCAGTTCTTC
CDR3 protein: CASSPLTYNEQFF

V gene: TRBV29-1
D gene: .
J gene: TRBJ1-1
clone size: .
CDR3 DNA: TGCAGCGTTGAAACCCCGGGGGTGAACACTGAAGCTTTCTTT
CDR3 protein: CSVETPGVNTEAFF

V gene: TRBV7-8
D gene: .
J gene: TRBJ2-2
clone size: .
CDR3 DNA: TGTGCCAGCAGCTCTTACTCGGGAACGAACACCGGGGAGCTGTTTTTT
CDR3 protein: CASSSYSGTNTGELFF

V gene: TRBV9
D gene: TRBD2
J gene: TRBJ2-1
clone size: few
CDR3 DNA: TGTGCCAGCAGCGTAGATAGCGGGGCCTACAATGAGCAGTTCTTC
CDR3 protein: CASSVDSGAYNEQFF

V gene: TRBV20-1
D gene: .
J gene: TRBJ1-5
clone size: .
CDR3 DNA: TGCAGTGCCAGGTATAGCAATCAGCCCCAGCATTTT
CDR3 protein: CSARYSNQPQHF

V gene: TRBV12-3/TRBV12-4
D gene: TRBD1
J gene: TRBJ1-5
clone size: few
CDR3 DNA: TGTGCCAGCAGCCTCCCCCAGACAGGGGGCAGGGGCAATCAGCCCCAGCATTTT
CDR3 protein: CASSLPQTGGRGNQPQHF

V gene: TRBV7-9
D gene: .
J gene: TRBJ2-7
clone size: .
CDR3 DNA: TGTGCCAGCAGTCCCTCCTATGGGGTCCTGACCTACGAGCAGTACTTC
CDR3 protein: CASSPSYGVLTYEQYF

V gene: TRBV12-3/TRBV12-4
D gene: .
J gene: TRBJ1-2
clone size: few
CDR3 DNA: TGTGCCAGCACCCTCCCCGTCGGTGCAGCTGGCTACACCTTC
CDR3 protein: CASTLPVGAAGYTF

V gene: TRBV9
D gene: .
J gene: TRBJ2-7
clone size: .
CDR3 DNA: TGTGCCAGCAGCGAGGGCCCCGGTCCTAGCGAGCAGTACTTC
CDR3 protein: CASSEGPGPSEQYF

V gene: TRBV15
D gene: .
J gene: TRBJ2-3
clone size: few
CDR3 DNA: TGTGCCACCAGCCCTCGGAGGGGGCCAGATACGCAGTATTTT
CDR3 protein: CATSPRRGPDTQYF

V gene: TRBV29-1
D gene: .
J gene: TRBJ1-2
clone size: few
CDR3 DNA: TGCAGCGTTGAAGAGGGGGGTACTATGGCTACAACCTTC
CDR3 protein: CSVEEGGTMATTF

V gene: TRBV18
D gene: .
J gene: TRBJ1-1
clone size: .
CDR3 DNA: TGTGCCAGCTCAAGACAATGGGAGAACACTGAAGCTTTCTTT
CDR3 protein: CASSRQWENTEAFF

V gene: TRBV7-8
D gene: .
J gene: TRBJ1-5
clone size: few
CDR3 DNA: TGTGCCAGCAGCTTAGGGTACTATAGCAATCAGCCCCAGCATTTT
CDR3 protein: CASSLGYYSNQPQHF

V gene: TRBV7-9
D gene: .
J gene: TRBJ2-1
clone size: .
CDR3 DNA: TGTGCCAGCAGCTTAGCGTCTAGCGAGTATTACAATGAGCAGTTCTTC
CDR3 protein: CASSLASSEYYNEQFF

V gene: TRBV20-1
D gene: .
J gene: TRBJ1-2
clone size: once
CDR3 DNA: TGCAGTACCCTCCGGAGATCCGGGGGGCAGAATGGCTACACCTTC
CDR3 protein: CSTLRRSGGQNGYTF

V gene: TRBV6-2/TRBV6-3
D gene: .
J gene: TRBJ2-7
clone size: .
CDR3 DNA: TGTGCCAGCACGGACTCCTTCTACGAGCAGTACTTC
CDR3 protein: CASTDSFYEQYF

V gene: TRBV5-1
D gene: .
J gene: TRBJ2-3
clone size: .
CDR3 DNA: TGCGCCAGCAGCTTGGGAGGAAGGGACGGCACAGATACGCAGTATTTT
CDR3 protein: CASSLGGRDGTDTQYF

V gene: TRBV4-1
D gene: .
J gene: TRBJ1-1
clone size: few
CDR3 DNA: TGCGCCAGCAGATGGGGAGGGGAAGGACGATTCACTGAAGCTTTCTTT
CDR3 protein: CASRWGGEGRFTEAFF

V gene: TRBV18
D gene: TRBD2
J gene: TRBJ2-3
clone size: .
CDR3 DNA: TGTGCCAGCTCACCCAAGAGCGGGGGTTCCCTCAACACAGATACGCAGTATTTT
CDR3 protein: CASSPKSGGSLNTDTQYF

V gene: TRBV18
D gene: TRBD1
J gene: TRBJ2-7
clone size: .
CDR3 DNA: TGTGCCAGCTCACAACTCGCACAGGGGGCACACGAGCAGTACTTC
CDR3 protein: CASSQLAQGAHEQYF

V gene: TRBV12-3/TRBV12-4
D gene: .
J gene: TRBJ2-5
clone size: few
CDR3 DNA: TGTGCCAGCAGCACCACGGCGGAGACCCAGTACTTC
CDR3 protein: CASSTTAETQYF

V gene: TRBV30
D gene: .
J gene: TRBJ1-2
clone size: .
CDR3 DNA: TGTGCCTGGAGTGTAGATTCTGGACCGACGCCCTATGGCTACACCTTC
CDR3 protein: CAWSVDSGPTPYGYTF

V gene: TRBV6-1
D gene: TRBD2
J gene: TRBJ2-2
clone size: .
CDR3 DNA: TGTGCCACCCGGGGGGGGGGCGGTTCGAACACCGGGGAGCTGTTTTTT
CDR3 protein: CATRGGGGSNTGELFF

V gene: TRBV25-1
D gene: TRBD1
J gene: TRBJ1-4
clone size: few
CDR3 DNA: TGTGCCAGCAGTTTATCCGGGACAGGGCGGGAAAAACTGTTTTTT
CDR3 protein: CASSLSGTGREKLFF

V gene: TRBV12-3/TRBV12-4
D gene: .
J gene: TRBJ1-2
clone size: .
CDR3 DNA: TGTGCCAGCGGACGGGACCGCATCTATGGCTACACCTTC
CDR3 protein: CASGRDRIYGYTF

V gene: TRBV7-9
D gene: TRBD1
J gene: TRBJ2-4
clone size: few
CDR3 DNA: TGTGCCAGCAGCGCCCAGCAAGGGACAGGGGGCTCAGCCAAAAACATTCAGTACTTC
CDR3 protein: CASSAQQGTGGSAKNIQYF

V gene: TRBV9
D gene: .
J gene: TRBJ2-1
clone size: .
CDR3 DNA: TGTGCCAGCAGCGTAGCTAGTTGGGTGGACAATGAGCAGTTCTTC
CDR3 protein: CASSVASWVDNEQFF

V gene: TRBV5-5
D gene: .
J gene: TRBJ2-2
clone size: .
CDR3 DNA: TGTGCCAGCAGTCACCTCCCTCAGGTTAGGGACACCGGGGAGCTGTTTTTT
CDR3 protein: CASSHLPQVRDTGELFF

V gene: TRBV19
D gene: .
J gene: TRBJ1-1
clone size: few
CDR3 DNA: TGTGCCAGTAGTATACAAGTGTGGACTGAAGCTTTCTTT
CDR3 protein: CASSIQVWTEAFF

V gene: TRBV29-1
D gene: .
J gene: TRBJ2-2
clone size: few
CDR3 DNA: TGCAGCGTTGTGCGGAACACCGGGGAGCTGTTTTTT
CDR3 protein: CSVVRNTGELFF

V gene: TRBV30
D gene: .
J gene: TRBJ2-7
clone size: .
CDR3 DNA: TGTGCCTGGATGGTAGCCTACGAGCAGTACTTC
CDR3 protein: CAWMVAYEQYF

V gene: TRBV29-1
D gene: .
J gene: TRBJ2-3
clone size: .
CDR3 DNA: TGCAGCGTTGAAAAAAACACCTTCGGGGATACGCAGTATTTT
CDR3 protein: CSVEKNTFGDTQYF

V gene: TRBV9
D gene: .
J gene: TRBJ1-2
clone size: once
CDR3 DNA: TGTGCCAGCAGCGCCCACAGGGATTCCAGCTATGGCTACACCTTC
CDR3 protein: CASSAHRDSSYGYTF

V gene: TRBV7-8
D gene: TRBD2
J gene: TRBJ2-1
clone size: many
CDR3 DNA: TGTGCCAGCAGCTTAGCTAGCGGGAGTTGGGATGAGCAGTTCTTC
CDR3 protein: CASSLASGSWDEQFF

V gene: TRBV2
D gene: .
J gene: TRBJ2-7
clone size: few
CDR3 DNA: TGTGCCAGCAGTGAAGGTGGGGGATACTCCTACGAGCAGTACTTC
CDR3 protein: CASSEGGGYSYEQYF

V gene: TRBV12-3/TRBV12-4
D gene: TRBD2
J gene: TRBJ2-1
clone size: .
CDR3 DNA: TGTGCCAGCAGTTTTCGGGAGGGTAATGAGCAGTTCTTC
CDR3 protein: CASSFREGNEQFF

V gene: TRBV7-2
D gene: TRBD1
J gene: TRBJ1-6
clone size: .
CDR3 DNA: TGTGCCAGCAGCTGGCCGGGACAGGGGTCACCCCTCCACTTT
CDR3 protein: CASSWPGQGSPLHF

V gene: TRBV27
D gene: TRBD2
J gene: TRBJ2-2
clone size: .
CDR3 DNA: TGTGCCAGTACCCGGCGGGAGGGCCTGATCGGGGAGCTGTTTTTT
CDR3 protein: CASTRREGLIGELFF

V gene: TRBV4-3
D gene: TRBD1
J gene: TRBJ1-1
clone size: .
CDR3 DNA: TGCGCCAGCAGCCAAAACTCAGGGGGCGCTTGGGACACTGAAGCTTTCTTT
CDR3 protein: CASSQNSGGAWDTEAFF

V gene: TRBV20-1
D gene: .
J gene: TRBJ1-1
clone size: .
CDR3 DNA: TGCAGTGCGCCGACACACACTGAAGCTTTCTTT
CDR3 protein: CSAPTHTEAFF

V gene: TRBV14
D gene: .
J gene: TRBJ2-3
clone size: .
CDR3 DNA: TGTGCCAGCAGCCAACTTTTTGTGCGGGGACGCACTACAGATACGCAGTATTTT
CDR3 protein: CASSQLFVRGRTTDTQYF

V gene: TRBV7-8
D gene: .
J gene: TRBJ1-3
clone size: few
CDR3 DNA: TGTGCCAGCAGCTTAGCGCGGCAGTCCTCTGGAAACACCATATATTTT
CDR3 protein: CASSLARQSSGNTIYF

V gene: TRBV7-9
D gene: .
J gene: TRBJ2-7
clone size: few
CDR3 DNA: TGTGCCAGCAGCTTAGGTGCAGAGGGCCACGAGCAGTACTTC
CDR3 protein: CASSLGAEGHEQYF

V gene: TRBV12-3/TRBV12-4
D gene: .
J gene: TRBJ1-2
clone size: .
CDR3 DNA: TGTGCCAGCAGTTCACAACTAGCTAACTATGGCTACACCTTC
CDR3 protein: CASSSQLANYGYTF